This TCR beta chain stems from a study of CD8 T cells in Susac syndrome. This clonotype was detected only once. The authors reverse transcribed 0.5 to 1 ug RNA with random hexamers. The amplification used immunoSEQ multiplex PCR on TCR beta CDR3; it spanned 54 Vbeta and 13 Jbeta. MiXCR, run by TCRdb on the immunoSEQ multiplex PCR reads, gives a single entry per CDR3 protein. The table shows about 280,000 distinct CDR3 sequences, with more than 75% occurring only once. CD8+ and CD4+ T cells circulating in blood were sequenced for TCR beta. The TEMRA cells underwent FACS enrichment, while the CD8+ and CD4+ T cells underwent negative isolation. This receptor was obtained from a human donor with multiple sclerosis. The sequenced material came from CD8+ T cells from PBMCs.

The DNA of the CDR3 is TGTGCCAGCAGTCGGGGGACAGGGGGCATCTACGAGCAGTACTTC. Translation: CASSRGTGGIYEQYF. The J gene is TRBJ2-7, the V gene TRBV27; 12 nucleotides line up with TRBD1. After removal of 5 bases from V and 3 bases from J, the junction contained 5 bases not matched to a gene. Germline assignment: CDR1 MNHEY and CDR2 SMNVEV (reference sequence). The CDR3 has 15 residues.